The sequence of this TCR beta chain was determined in a study of monozygotic twins with inflammatory bowel disease. The CDR3 runs 17 residues. CDR1 SGHTA and CDR2 FQGNSA come from the germline V gene. TCRdb reprocessed the 5' RACE reads and reports one entry per CDR3 protein, with no DNA. The listing records roughly 320,000 distinct CDR3 sequences. The chain combines TRBV7-2 with TRBJ1-3; TCRdb reports TRBD1, a call that lacks DNA to check it against. The sequenced sample consisted of blood. The clonotype originates from a human donor with ulcerative colitis or Crohn's disease, or a healthy co-twin of an affected twin (not recorded which). This CDR3 is CASSLGDRGSSGNTIYF.